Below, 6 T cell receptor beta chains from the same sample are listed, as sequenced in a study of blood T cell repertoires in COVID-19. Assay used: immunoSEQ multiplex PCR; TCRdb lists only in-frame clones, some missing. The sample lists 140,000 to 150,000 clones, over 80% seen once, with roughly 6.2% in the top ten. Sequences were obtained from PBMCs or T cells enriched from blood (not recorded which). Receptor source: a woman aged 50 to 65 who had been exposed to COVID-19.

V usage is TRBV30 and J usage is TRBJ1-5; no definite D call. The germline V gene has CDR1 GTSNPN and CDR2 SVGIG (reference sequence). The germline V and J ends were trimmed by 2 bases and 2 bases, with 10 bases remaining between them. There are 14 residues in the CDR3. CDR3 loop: CAWSRKVGNQPQHF. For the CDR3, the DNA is TGTGCCTGGAGTAGAAAAGTAGGCAATCAGCCCCAGCATTTT.

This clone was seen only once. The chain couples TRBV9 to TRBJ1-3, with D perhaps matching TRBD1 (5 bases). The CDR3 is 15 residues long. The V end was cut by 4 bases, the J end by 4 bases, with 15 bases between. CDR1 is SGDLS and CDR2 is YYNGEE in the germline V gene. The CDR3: CASSPRAGMGNTIYF. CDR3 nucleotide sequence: TGTGCCAGCAGCCCCCGGGCAGGGATGGGAAACACCATATATTTT. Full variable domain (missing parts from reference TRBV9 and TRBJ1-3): DSGVTQTPKHLITATGQRVTLRCSPRSGDLSVYWYQQSLDQGLQFLIQYYNGEERAKGNILERFSAQQFPDLHSELNLSSLELGDSALYFCASSPRAGMGNTIYFGEGSWLTVV.

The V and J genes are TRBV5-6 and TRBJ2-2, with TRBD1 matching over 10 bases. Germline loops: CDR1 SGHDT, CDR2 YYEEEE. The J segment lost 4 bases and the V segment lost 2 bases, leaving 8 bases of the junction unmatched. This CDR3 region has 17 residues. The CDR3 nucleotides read TGTGCCAGCAGCTTTTCGAGGGGACAGGGGTCCACCGGGGAGCTGTTTTTT. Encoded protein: CASSFSRGQGSTGELFF.

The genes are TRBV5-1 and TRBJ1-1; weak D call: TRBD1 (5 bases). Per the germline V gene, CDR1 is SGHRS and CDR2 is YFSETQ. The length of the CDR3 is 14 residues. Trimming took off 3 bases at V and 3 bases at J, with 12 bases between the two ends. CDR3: CASSSPEGHTEAFF. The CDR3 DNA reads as TGCGCCAGCAGCTCCCCGGAGGGGCACACTGAAGCTTTCTTT. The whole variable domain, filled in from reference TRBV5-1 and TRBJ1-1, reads KAGVTQTPRYLIKTRGQQVTLSCSPISGHRSVSWYQQTPGQGLQFLFEYFSETQRNKGNFPGRFSGRQFSNSRSEMNVSTLELGDSALYLCASSSPEGHTEAFFGQGTRLTVV.

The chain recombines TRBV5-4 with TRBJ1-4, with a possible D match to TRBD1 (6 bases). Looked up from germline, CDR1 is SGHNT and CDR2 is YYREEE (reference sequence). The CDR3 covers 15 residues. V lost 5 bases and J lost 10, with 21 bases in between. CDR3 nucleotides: TGTGCCAGCAGGCCGGGGGGCCAGTTCAGTGGAAAACTGTTTTTT. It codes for CASRPGGQFSGKLFF.

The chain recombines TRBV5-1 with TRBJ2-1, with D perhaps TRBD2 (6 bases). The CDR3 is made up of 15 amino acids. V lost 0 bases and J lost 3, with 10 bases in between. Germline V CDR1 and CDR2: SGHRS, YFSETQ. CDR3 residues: CASSLDGGNYNEQFF. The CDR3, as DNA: TGCGCCAGCAGCTTGGATGGCGGGAACTACAATGAGCAGTTCTTC. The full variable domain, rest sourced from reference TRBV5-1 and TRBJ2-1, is KAGVTQTPRYLIKTRGQQVTLSCSPISGHRSVSWYQQTPGQGLQFLFEYFSETQRNKGNFPGRFSGRQFSNSRSEMNVSTLELGDSALYLCASSLDGGNYNEQFFGPGTRLTVL.